Each of the 9 T cell receptor beta chains below was sequenced from the same sample in a study of blood T cell repertoires in COVID-19 (TCRdb year 2020). The library was generated by the immunoSEQ multiplex PCR assay. The clones in this table, taken by TCRdb from immuneACCESS, are in-frame only. Not every clone is retained; where verified, under half of the shortfall comes from an unresolved V gene, and the cause of the rest is unknown. The sample table holds some 120,000 clones, of which 84% were seen once. Roughly an eighth of the sample is in the top ten clones. Sequencing was carried out using peripheral blood. These receptors were taken from a woman between 25 and 40 years old who had recovered from COVID-19.

CDR3 in DNA: TGTGCCAGCTCACTACTAGCGGGGGGGCCTGACCAAGAGACCCAGTACTTC. As protein: CASSLLAGGPDQETQYF. The chain joins TRBV18 to TRBJ2-5; 13 bases align to TRBD2. The germline V gene encodes CDR1 KGHSH and CDR2 LQKENI. V shed 4 bases and J 0 bases; nucleotides not matched to a gene: 5. CDR3 length equals 17 residues.

The chain combines TRBV10-1 with TRBJ1-1; the match to TRBD1 covers 11 bases. The J segment lost 6 bases and the V segment lost 7 bases, leaving 4 bases of the junction unmatched. Germline V gene sequence: CDR1 WNHNN, CDR2 SYGVQD (reference sequence). The length of the CDR3 is 13 residues. The CDR3: CASKGQGAAEAFF. The CDR3 DNA sequence: TGCGCCAGCAAAGGACAGGGGGCTGCTGAAGCTTTCTTT.

This clone has just one count. The chain carries TRBV24-1 and TRBJ2-1; no reliable D call. Germline values: CDR1 KGHDR, CDR2 SFDVKD. Trimming removed 3 bases at V and 7 bases at J, with 6 bases between. The CDR3 sequence is 12 residues long. CDR3 region: CATSDLSNEQFF. CDR3 DNA sequence: TGTGCCACCAGTGATCTTTCGAATGAGCAGTTCTTC.

The genes are TRBV18 and TRBJ1-5, with D uncertain. Germline V lookup: CDR1 KGHSH, CDR2 LQKENI. There are 15 residues in the CDR3. V shed 2 bases and J shed 4 bases, with 12 bases lying between them. CDR3 DNA sequence: TGTGCCAGCTCACCAGGGGAGGCTCGGAATCAGCCCCAGCATTTT. This sequence encodes CASSPGEARNQPQHF.

The gene calls are TRBV6-5 and TRBJ2-5; D uncertain. This CDR3 comprises 13 residues. Trimming pared 6 bases from V and 5 bases from J, leaving 13 bases between. Per germline, CDR1 MNHEY and CDR2 SVGAGI. CDR3 DNA sequence: TGTGCCAGCAGAATAGACTTACGGGAGACCCAGTACTTC. Translating gives CASRIDLRETQYF.

The chain links TRBV5-1 to TRBJ1-3; D is uncertain. Trimming stripped 2 bases from V and 3 bases from J, with 9 bases between. There are 14 residues in the CDR3. Germline V gene sequence: CDR1 SGHRS, CDR2 YFSETQ. The CDR3 sequence: CASSLASNGNTIYF. The CDR3 nucleotides read TGCGCCAGCAGCTTAGCCTCGAATGGAAACACCATATATTTT.

V usage is TRBV15 and J usage is TRBJ2-7, with TRBD1 as a possible D gene (6 bases). CDR3 length: 14 residues. The ends were cut back, 3 bases at V and 2 bases at J, with 11 bases in the middle. Per germline, CDR1 LNHNV and CDR2 YYDKDF (reference sequence). Here the CDR3 reads CATSRGTSTYEQYF. The DNA for the CDR3 is TGTGCCACCAGCAGGGGGACAAGCACCTACGAGCAGTACTTC.

The chain has TRBV9 and TRBJ1-1, with TRBD1 identical over 9 bases. The CDR3 loop spans 15 amino acids. With V trimmed by 3 bases and J by 4 bases, 7 bases remained unmatched. Germline V gene sequence: CDR1 SGDLS, CDR2 YYNGEE. The CDR3 DNA reads as TGTGCCAGCAGCGCCAGACAGGGGGGTATCACTGAAGCTTTCTTT. Amino acids: CASSARQGGITEAFF. The complete variable domain, with remaining parts taken from reference TRBV9 and TRBJ1-1, reads DSGVTQTPKHLITATGQRVTLRCSPRSGDLSVYWYQQSLDQGLQFLIQYYNGEERAKGNILERFSAQQFPDLHSELNLSSLELGDSALYFCASSARQGGITEAFFGQGTRLTVV.

The J gene is TRBJ1-2, the V gene TRBV2, with 8 bases aligning to TRBD1. Germline assignment: CDR1 SNHLY and CDR2 FYNNEI. The CDR3 is made up of 13 amino acids. With 5 bases clipped from V and 2 bases from J, the junction kept 1 base outside the gene matches. CDR3 in amino acids: CASSRQGNYGYTF. CDR3 nucleotide sequence: TGTGCCAGCAGTCGACAGGGGAACTATGGCTACACCTTC.